Presented here are 28 T cell receptor beta chains from one specimen sequenced in a study of T cells in Graves' hyperthyroidism and ophthalmopathy. Amplification of TCR beta CDR3 regions used RNA as the template. A set of HTBI primers served as the primers for a first-round RT-PCR of the TCR CDR3. TCRdb used MiXCR to reprocess the multiplex PCR reads, holding one entry per CDR3 protein. The sample has approximately 740,000 distinct CDR3 sequences, 14% seen once. The sequenced sample consisted of blood. Receptor source: a woman younger than 30 with Graves' hyperthyroidism.

V gene TRBV29-1 combines with J gene TRBJ2-3, with a weak D call TRBD2 (6 bases). Germline V gives CDR1 SQVTM, CDR2 ANQGSEA. The CDR3 contains 12 residues. Here the CDR3 reads CGTELDPDTQYF. CDR3 nucleotides: TGCGGGACTGAACTTGACCCAGATACGCAGTATTTT.

This clonotype was counted ten times or more. The chain joins TRBV27 to TRBJ2-1, with TRBD2 identical over 13 bases. V lost 4 bases to trimming and J lost 8 bases; unmatched junction nucleotides: 14. Germline CDR1 and CDR2: MNHEY and SMNVEV (reference sequence). The CDR3 sequence is 18 residues long. CDR3 bases: TGTGCCAGCAGTTCCCGCCTCCTCGGACTAGCGGGAGCGTATGAGCAGTTCTTC. Amino acids: CASSSRLLGLAGAYEQFF.

Ten or more counts support this clonotype. The chain is built from TRBV11-1 and TRBJ2-1; 11 nucleotides align to TRBD2. This CDR3 contains 16 residues. Unmatched junction bases numbered 7, after V lost 5 bases and J lost 4 bases. Germline V CDR1 and CDR2: SGHAT, FQDESV (reference sequence). The CDR3 sequence: CASSLIGTSGYNEQFF. In nucleotides, the CDR3 is TGTGCCAGCAGCCTTATCGGGACTAGCGGTTACAATGAGCAGTTCTTC. The whole variable domain, remainder taken from reference TRBV11-1 and TRBJ2-1, is EAEVAQSPRYKITEKSQAVAFWCDPISGHATLYWYRQILGQGPELLVQFQDESVVDDSQLPKDRFSAERLKGVDSTLKIQPAELGDSAMYLCASSLIGTSGYNEQFFGPGTRLTVL.

This clonotype appeared many times. V and J are TRBV11-2 and TRBJ2-3, with TRBD2 matching over 9 bases. With V trimmed by 1 base and J by 3 bases, 11 bases remained unmatched. Germline-derived CDR1 and CDR2 are SGHAT and FQNNGV. CDR3 length equals 18 residues. The CDR3 nucleotides read TGTGCCAGCAGCTTAGGGGCGGGAGGGCCATGGGGGACAGATACGCAGTATTTT. The encoded protein is CASSLGAGGPWGTDTQYF. Supplemented by reference TRBV11-2 and TRBJ2-3, the full variable domain reads EAGVAQSPRYKIIEKRQSVAFWCNPISGHATLYWYQQILGQGPKLLIQFQNNGVVDDSQLPKDRFSAERLKGVDSTLKIQPAKLEDSAVYLCASSLGAGGPWGTDTQYFGPGTRLTVL.

This clonotype came up many times. V is TRBV29-1 and J is TRBJ1-1; TRBD1 aligns across 7 bases. Germline assignment: CDR1 SQVTM and CDR2 ANQGSEA. Trimming removed 2 bases from V and 0 bases from J; junction bases left unmatched: 9. This CDR3 spans 16 amino acids. For the CDR3, the DNA is TGCAGCGTTGAAAGGGGACAGCGACTGGTGAACACTGAAGCTTTCTTT. As protein: CSVERGQRLVNTEAFF.

This chain joins TRBV20-1 and TRBJ1-1; TRBD1 might be the D (5 bases). Trimming pared 6 bases from V and 4 bases from J, leaving 12 bases between. The CDR3 covers 12 residues. Germline V CDR1 and CDR2: DFQATT, SNEGSKA (reference sequence). CDR3 region: CSARQGGTEAFF. The DNA for the CDR3 is TGCAGTGCCCGTCAGGGCGGCACTGAAGCTTTCTTT.

This clonotype has at least ten counts. This chain connects TRBV6-1 to TRBJ2-7, with D perhaps TRBD2 (5 bases). The CDR3 totals 14 residues. Germline V gene sequence: CDR1 MNHNS, CDR2 SASEGT. Trimming stripped 5 bases from V and 6 bases from J, with 17 bases between. In DNA, the CDR3 is TGTGCCAGCAGTCGATCCGGACTCTCTTCCGAGCAGTACTTC. Translating it yields CASSRSGLSSEQYF.

A single count supports this clonotype. V and J are TRBV19 and TRBJ2-1, with 7 nucleotides matching TRBD1. The germline CDR1 and CDR2 sequences are LNHDA and SQIVND (reference sequence). The CDR3 runs 14 residues. J gave up 4 bases and V 3 bases, and 3 bases lay outside the gene matches. The CDR3 region has the DNA TGTGCCAGTAGTATGAACAGGGGATACAATGAGCAGTTCTTC. Protein: CASSMNRGYNEQFF.

This clonotype was detected only a few times. This rearrangement joins TRBV5-5 to TRBJ1-4, with unresolved D. The germline V gene encodes CDR1 SGHKS and CDR2 YYEKEE (reference sequence). The CDR3 sequence is 14 residues long. The ends were cut back, 3 bases at V and 8 bases at J, with 14 bases in the middle. The CDR3 is CASSYPNEEEKLFF. DNA for the CDR3: TGTGCCAGCAGCTATCCCAACGAGGAGGAAAAACTGTTTTTT. Full variable domain (outside the CDR3, taken from reference TRBV5-5 and TRBJ1-4): DAGVTQSPTHLIKTRGQQVTLRCSPISGHKSVSWYQQVLGQGPQFIFQYYEKEERGRGNFPDRFSARQFPNYSSELNVNALLLGDSALYLCASSYPNEEEKLFFGSGTQLSVL.

This clonotype was observed once. This chain joins TRBV7-2 and TRBJ1-1; D is ambiguous. The V gene lost 5 bases and the J gene lost 7 bases, with 17 bases spanning the gap. From germline, CDR1 is SGHTA and CDR2 FQGNSA. The CDR3 has 14 residues. This CDR3 is CASSGRGRVYEAFF. The CDR3 DNA is TGTGCCAGCAGCGGCCGAGGACGGGTTTATGAAGCTTTCTTT.

The sample holds many counts of this clonotype. The V call is TRBV7-2, the J call TRBJ1-2; 7 bases line up with TRBD1. The CDR3 contains 15 residues. V lost 3 bases, J lost 0 bases, and 4 bases stayed unmatched. Per the germline V gene, CDR1 is SGHTA and CDR2 is FQGNSA. The CDR3 nucleotides read TGTGCCAGCAGCTTGGCAGGGGGAGCTAACTATGGCTACACCTTC. Translation: CASSLAGGANYGYTF.

This clonotype was counted many times. The rearrangement links TRBV12-3 or TRBV12-4 to TRBJ2-5; D gene uncertain. The germline V and J ends were trimmed by 7 bases and 13 bases, with 16 bases remaining between them. The CDR3 has 11 residues. CDR3 in amino acids: CASTYLGMMYF. The CDR3 DNA sequence: TGTGCCAGCACCTACCTAGGGATGATGTACTTC.

The sample holds a few counts of this clonotype. The CDR3 sequence is CATSRGTGNTGELFF. The CDR3 DNA sequence: TGTGCCACCAGCAGAGGGACAGGGAACACCGGGGAGCTGTTTTTT. The V and J genes are TRBV15 and TRBJ2-2; 7 bases are shared with TRBD1. There are 15 residues in the CDR3. With V trimmed by 1 base and J by 1 base, 0 bases remained unmatched. Germline V gives CDR1 LNHNV, CDR2 YYDKDF (reference sequence).

With regard to this clonotype: A read error may be the cause here, since a much bigger clone is one base away. The chain carries TRBV3-1 and TRBJ2-7; 11 positions agree with TRBD1. V lost 5 bases to trimming and J lost 4 bases; unmatched junction nucleotides: 16. CDR1 and CDR2 from the germline V gene are LGHDT and YNNKEL (reference sequence). This CDR3 contains 18 residues. The CDR3 DNA follows: TGTGCCAGCAGCTGGACTTTCCCGGGACAGGGGGAACTTTACGAGCAGTACTTC. It is translated as CASSWTFPGQGELYEQYF.

This clonotype occurred many times. This chain connects TRBV29-1 to TRBJ1-2, with 9 bases matching TRBD1. Germline lookup yields CDR1 SQVTM and CDR2 ANQGSEA. This CDR3 comprises 14 residues. The ends lost 0 bases at V and 4 bases at J; junction bases unmatched: 3. CDR3 amino acids: CSVEDGDRVYGYTF. In nucleotides, the CDR3 is TGCAGCGTTGAAGATGGGGACAGGGTCTATGGCTACACCTTC.

The genes are TRBV6-1 and TRBJ2-7; D ambiguous. V was trimmed by 10 bases and J by 0 bases, leaving 16 bases between them. Germline CDR1 and CDR2: MNHNS and SASEGT. The CDR3 extends over 14 amino acids. The CDR3 region has the DNA TGTGCCACCACTGACCCGAAAAGCTCCTACGAGCAGTACTTC. Its protein product is CATTDPKSSYEQYF.

This clonotype has just a few counts. V gene TRBV11-2 combines with J gene TRBJ2-6, with D unresolved. The CDR3 totals 13 residues. V dropped 5 bases and J dropped 4 bases, with 6 bases sitting between them. Germline CDR1 reads SGHAT; CDR2 reads FQNNGV. The DNA of the CDR3 is TGTGCCAGCAGCCCCTACGGGGCCAACGTCCTGACTTTC. Protein product: CASSPYGANVLTF. The full variable domain, completed using reference TRBV11-2 and TRBJ2-6, is EAGVAQSPRYKIIEKRQSVAFWCNPISGHATLYWYQQILGQGPKLLIQFQNNGVVDDSQLPKDRFSAERLKGVDSTLKIQPAKLEDSAVYLCASSPYGANVLTFGAGSRLTVL.

This sequence joins TRBV7-9 and TRBJ2-2; TRBD1 matches 10 bases. Germline CDR1 and CDR2: SEHNR and FQNEAQ (reference sequence). The V gene end was trimmed by 2 bases and the J gene end by 4 bases; junction bases not matched to a gene: 7. CDR3 size: 17 residues. For the CDR3, the DNA is TGTGCCAGCAGCTTACTGCCCGGGACAGGGGTCACCGGGGAGCTGTTTTTT. Translation gives CASSLLPGTGVTGELFF.

In this sample, this clonotype turned up a few times. This may be a read error, as it is one base from a much larger clone. This chain connects TRBV6-5 to TRBJ1-4; D perhaps matches TRBD1 (5 bases). This CDR3 has 15 amino acids. Per germline, CDR1 MNHEY and CDR2 SVGAGI. Here the CDR3 DNA reads TGTGCCAGCAGTTACGGGGGGTCCACTAATGAAAAACCGTTTTTT. It encodes CASSYGGSTNEKPFF.

J is TRBJ2-1 and V is TRBV30; 11 bases map to TRBD2. Germline V CDR1 and CDR2: GTSNPN, SVGIG (reference sequence). The CDR3 runs to 19 residues. The V and J ends lost 1 base and 6 bases, in that order; junction bases with no gene match: 17. CDR3 sequence: CAWSDRDRGLAGFINEQFF. CDR3 in DNA: TGTGCCTGGAGTGACCGGGACAGAGGACTAGCGGGCTTTATCAATGAGCAGTTCTTC.

Many counts were recorded for this clonotype. The V gene is TRBV2, the J gene TRBJ1-1, with a possible D match to TRBD1 (5 bases). V lost 0 bases, J lost 0 bases, and 20 bases lay in between. CDR3 size: 19 residues. Germline CDR1 reads SNHLY; CDR2 reads FYNNEI. CDR3 in DNA: TGTGCCAGCAGTGAAGCCCACCCCGGGGCCGGCGCCCTGAACACTGAAGCTTTCTTT. It codes for CASSEAHPGAGALNTEAFF. Full variable domain (missing parts from reference TRBV2 and TRBJ1-1): EPEVTQTPSHQVTQMGQEVILRCVPISNHLYFYWYRQILGQKVEFLVSFYNNEISEKSEIFDDQFSVERPDGSNFTLKIRSTKLEDSAMYFCASSEAHPGAGALNTEAFFGQGTRLTVV.

V and J are TRBV9 and TRBJ2-5; TRBD1 might be the D (6 bases). There are 14 residues in the CDR3. Germline CDR1 SGDLS, CDR2 YYNGEE. V was cut by 3 bases and J by 2 bases, with 11 bases left in between. In nucleotides, the CDR3 is TGTGCCAGCAGCGCACAGGGAACACAAGAGACCCAGTACTTC. Translated: CASSAQGTQETQYF. The entire variable domain, with the rest obtained from reference TRBV9 and TRBJ2-5, is as follows: DSGVTQTPKHLITATGQRVTLRCSPRSGDLSVYWYQQSLDQGLQFLIQYYNGEERAKGNILERFSAQQFPDLHSELNLSSLELGDSALYFCASSAQGTQETQYFGPGTRLLVL.

This clonotype was recorded at least ten times. The rearrangement links TRBV7-3 to TRBJ2-1; 9 bases align to TRBD1. V lost 2 bases to trimming and J lost 5 bases; unmatched junction nucleotides: 7. This CDR3 region has 16 residues. The germline V gene has CDR1 SGHTA and CDR2 FQGTGA. The CDR3 is CASSLGTGKGHNEQFF. The CDR3 DNA reads TGTGCCAGCAGCTTAGGGACAGGGAAGGGCCACAATGAGCAGTTCTTC.

This clonotype has a count of ten or more. The chain is built from TRBV7-3 and TRBJ2-3; 12 nucleotides agree with TRBD2. J gave up 3 bases and V 6 bases, and 4 bases lay outside the gene matches. CDR1 is SGHTA, CDR2 FQGTGA, per germline. The CDR3 length is 15 residues. CDR3 in DNA: TGTGCCAGCAGTCGAGGACTAGCGGGAACAGATACGCAGTATTTT. Residues: CASSRGLAGTDTQYF.

This clonotype was recorded many times. The rearrangement uses TRBV18 and TRBJ1-3; D is ambiguous. Trimming stripped 6 bases from V and 4 bases from J, with 16 bases between. The CDR3 runs 15 residues. CDR1 and CDR2 from the germline V gene are KGHSH and LQKENI. CDR3 residues: CASSSTSPPGNTIYF. The DNA of the CDR3 is TGTGCCAGCTCGTCGACAAGCCCTCCGGGAAACACCATATATTTT.

The rearrangement uses TRBV15 and TRBJ2-1; D is ambiguous. This CDR3 has 15 residues. The germline gives CDR1 LNHNV, CDR2 YYDKDF (reference sequence). Trimming took off 0 bases at V and 6 bases at J, with 12 bases between the two ends. The DNA for the CDR3 is TGTGCCACCAGCAGAGATCGCGGACCCTCCAATGAGCAGTTCTTC. Translating gives CATSRDRGPSNEQFF.

This clonotype appeared many times. V usage is TRBV11-1 and J usage is TRBJ2-1; 11 nucleotides match TRBD2. V lost 8 bases and J lost 2; bases outside the gene matches: 5. CDR3 size: 15 residues. CDR1 is SGHAT and CDR2 is FQDESV in the germline V gene (reference sequence). The CDR3 bases are TGTGCCAGCGGCCAACTAGCGGGAGCCTACAATGAGCAGTTCTTC. This translates into CASGQLAGAYNEQFF.

This clonotype was picked up many times. This chain connects TRBV30 to TRBJ1-1, with no clear D. Trimming pared 3 bases from V and 7 bases from J, leaving 15 bases between. Germline-derived CDR1 and CDR2 are GTSNPN and SVGIG (reference sequence). CDR3 length: 13 residues. The CDR3 nucleotides are TGTGCCTGGAGAATGACCGTACAAAGTGAAGCTTTCTTT. This encodes CAWRMTVQSEAFF. The complete variable domain, with remaining parts taken from reference TRBV30 and TRBJ1-1, reads SQTIHQWPATLVQPVGSPLSLECTVEGTSNPNLYWYRQAAGRGLQLLFYSVGIGQISSEVPQNLSASRPQDRQFILSSKKLLLSDSGFYLCAWRMTVQSEAFFGQGTRLTVV.